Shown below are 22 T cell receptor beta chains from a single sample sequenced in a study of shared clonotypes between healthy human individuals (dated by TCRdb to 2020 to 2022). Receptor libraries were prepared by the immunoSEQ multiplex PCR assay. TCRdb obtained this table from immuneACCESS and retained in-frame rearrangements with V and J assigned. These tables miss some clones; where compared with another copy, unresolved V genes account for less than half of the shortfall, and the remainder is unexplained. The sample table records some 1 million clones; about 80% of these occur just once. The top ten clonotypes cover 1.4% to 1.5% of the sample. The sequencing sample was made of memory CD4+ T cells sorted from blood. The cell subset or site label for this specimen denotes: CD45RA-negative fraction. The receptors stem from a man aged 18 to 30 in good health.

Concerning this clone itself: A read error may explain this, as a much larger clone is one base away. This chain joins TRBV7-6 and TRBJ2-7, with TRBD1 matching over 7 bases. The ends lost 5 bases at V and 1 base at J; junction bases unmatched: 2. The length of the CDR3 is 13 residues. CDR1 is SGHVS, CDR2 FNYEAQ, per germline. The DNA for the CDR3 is TGTGCCAGCAGCCCGGGACAGTCCTACGAGCAGTACTTC. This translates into CASSPGQSYEQYF.

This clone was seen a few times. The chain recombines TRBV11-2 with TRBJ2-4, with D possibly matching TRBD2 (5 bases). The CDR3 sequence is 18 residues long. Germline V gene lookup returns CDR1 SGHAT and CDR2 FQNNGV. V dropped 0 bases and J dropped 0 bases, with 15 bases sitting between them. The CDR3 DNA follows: TGTGCCAGCAGCTTAGATCCCGCCCGAGGGCCAGCCAAAAACATTCAGTACTTC. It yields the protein CASSLDPARGPAKNIQYF.

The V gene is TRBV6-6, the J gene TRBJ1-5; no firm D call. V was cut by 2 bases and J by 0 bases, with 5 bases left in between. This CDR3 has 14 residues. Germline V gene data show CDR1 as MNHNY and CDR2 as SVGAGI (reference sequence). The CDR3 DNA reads TGTGCCAGCAGTTACAGTCCTAGCAATCAGCCCCAGCATTTT. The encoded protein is CASSYSPSNQPQHF.

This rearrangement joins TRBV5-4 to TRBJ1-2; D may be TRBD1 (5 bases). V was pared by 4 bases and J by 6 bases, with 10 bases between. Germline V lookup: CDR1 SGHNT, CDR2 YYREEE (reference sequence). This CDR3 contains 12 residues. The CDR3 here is CASSVTDNGYTF. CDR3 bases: TGTGCCAGCAGCGTGACAGACAATGGCTACACCTTC.

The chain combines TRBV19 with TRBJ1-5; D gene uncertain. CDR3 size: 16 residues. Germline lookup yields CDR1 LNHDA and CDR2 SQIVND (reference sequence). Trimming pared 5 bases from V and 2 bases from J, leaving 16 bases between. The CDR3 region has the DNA TGTGCCAGTAGTCTCCGGGCGGGGATACGCAATCAGCCCCAGCATTTT. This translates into CASSLRAGIRNQPQHF.

The CDR3 DNA follows: TGTGCCAGCAGCTTGCAGCGGGGAGAGCAGTACTTC. Translating gives CASSLQRGEQYF. The V call is TRBV7-2, the J call TRBJ2-7; 7 bases line up with TRBD2. The length of the CDR3 is 12 residues. Trimming took 3 bases from V and 7 from J; bases not matched to a gene: 3. CDR1 and CDR2 (germline): SGHTA, FQGNSA.

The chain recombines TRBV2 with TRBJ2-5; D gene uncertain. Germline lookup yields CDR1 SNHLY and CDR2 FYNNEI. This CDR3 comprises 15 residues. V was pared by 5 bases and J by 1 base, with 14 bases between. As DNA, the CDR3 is TGTGCCAGCAGTCCTTACCAATCTTCCCAAGAGACCCAGTACTTC. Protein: CASSPYQSSQETQYF.

The CDR3, as DNA: TGTGCCAGCAGCTTGGACGGGCAGGGGGCGTCCCATGAGCAGTTCTTC. Encoded protein: CASSLDGQGASHEQFF. This chain joins TRBV5-8 and TRBJ2-1, with TRBD1 identical over 8 bases. J gave up 8 bases and V 0 bases, and 10 bases lay outside the gene matches. Germline-derived CDR1 and CDR2 are SGHTS and YDEGEE. The CDR3 runs 16 residues.

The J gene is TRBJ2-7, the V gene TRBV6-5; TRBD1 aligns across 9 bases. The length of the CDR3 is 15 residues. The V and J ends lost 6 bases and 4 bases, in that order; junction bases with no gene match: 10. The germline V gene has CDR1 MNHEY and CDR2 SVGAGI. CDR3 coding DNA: TGTGCCAGCAGCGATAGACAGGGGGTTTGGTACGAGCAGTACTTC. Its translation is CASSDRQGVWYEQYF.

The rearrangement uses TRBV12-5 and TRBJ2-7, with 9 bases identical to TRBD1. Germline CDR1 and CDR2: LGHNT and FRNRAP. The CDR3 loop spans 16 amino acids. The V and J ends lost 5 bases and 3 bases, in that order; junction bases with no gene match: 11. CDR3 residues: CASGKGPGQGDYEQYF. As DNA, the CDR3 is TGTGCTAGTGGTAAGGGTCCGGGACAGGGAGACTACGAGCAGTACTTC. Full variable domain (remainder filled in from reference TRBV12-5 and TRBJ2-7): DARVTQTPRHKVTEMGQEVTMRCQPILGHNTVFWYRQTMMQGLELLAYFRNRAPLDDSGMPKDRFSAEMPDATLATLKIQPSEPRDSAVYFCASGKGPGQGDYEQYFGPGTRLTVT.

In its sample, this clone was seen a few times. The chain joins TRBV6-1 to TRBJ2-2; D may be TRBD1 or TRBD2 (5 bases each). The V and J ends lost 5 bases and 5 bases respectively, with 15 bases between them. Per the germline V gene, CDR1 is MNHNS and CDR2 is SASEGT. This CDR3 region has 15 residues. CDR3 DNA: TGTGCCAGCAGTCCCCAGGGAGCGTTGACCGGGGAGCTGTTTTTT. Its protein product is CASSPQGALTGELFF.

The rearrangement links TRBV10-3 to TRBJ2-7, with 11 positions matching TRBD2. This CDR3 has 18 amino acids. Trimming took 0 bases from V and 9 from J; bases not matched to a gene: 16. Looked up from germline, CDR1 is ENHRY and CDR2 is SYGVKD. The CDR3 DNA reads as TGTGCCATCAGTGAGTCAGCCCTCGGAACTAGCGGGAGTCGTCGGCAGTACTTC. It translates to CAISESALGTSGSRRQYF.

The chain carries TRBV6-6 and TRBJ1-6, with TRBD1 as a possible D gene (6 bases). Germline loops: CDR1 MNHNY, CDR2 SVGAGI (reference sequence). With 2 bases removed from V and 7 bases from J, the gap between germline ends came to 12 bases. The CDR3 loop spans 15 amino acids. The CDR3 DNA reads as TGTGCCAGCAGTTACACTGGGGGCAGGAATTCACCCCTCCACTTT. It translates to CASSYTGGRNSPLHF.

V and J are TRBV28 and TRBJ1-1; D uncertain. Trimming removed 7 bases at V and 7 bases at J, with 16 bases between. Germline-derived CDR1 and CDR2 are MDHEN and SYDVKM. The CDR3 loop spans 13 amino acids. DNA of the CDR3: TGTGCCAGCACCTCTTTCGGTTTCGGTGAAGCTTTCTTT. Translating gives CASTSFGFGEAFF.

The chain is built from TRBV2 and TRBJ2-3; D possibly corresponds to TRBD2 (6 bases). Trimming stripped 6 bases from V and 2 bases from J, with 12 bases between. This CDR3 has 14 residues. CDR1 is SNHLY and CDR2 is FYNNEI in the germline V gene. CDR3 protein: CASSGTGYTDTQYF. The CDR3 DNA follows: TGTGCCAGCAGCGGGACTGGTTACACAGATACGCAGTATTTT.

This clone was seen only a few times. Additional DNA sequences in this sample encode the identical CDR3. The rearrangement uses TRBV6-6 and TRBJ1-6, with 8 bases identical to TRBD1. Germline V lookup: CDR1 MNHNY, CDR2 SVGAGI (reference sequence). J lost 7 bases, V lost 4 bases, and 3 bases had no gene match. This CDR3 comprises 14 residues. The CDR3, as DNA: TGTGCCAGCAGTTTGACAGGGGACAATTCACCCCTCCACTTT. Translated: CASSLTGDNSPLHF.

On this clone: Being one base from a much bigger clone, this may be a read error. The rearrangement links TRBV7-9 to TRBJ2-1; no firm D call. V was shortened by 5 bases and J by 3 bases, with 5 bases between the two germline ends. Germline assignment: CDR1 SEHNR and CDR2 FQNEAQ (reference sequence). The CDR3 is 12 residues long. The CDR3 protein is CASSQDYNEQFF. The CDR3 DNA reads TGTGCCAGCAGCCAGGACTACAATGAGCAGTTCTTC.

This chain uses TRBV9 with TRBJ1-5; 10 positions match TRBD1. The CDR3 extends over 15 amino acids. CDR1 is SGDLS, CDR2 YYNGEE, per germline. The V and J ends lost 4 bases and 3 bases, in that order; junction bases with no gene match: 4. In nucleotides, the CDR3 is TGTGCCAGCAGCCCCGGGACAGGGGTCAATCAGCCCCAGCATTTT. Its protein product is CASSPGTGVNQPQHF. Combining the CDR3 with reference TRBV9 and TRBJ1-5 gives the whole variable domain DSGVTQTPKHLITATGQRVTLRCSPRSGDLSVYWYQQSLDQGLQFLIQYYNGEERAKGNILERFSAQQFPDLHSELNLSSLELGDSALYFCASSPGTGVNQPQHFGDGTRLSIL.

CDR3 in amino acids: CASRDGYNSPLHF. The CDR3 DNA sequence: TGTGCCAGCCGGGACGGATATAATTCACCCCTCCACTTT. The chain uses TRBV2 and TRBJ1-6; tentative D call: TRBD1 (5 bases). Looked up from germline, CDR1 is SNHLY and CDR2 is FYNNEI. V was shortened by 8 bases and J by 4 bases, with 9 bases between the two germline ends. The CDR3 is made up of 13 amino acids.

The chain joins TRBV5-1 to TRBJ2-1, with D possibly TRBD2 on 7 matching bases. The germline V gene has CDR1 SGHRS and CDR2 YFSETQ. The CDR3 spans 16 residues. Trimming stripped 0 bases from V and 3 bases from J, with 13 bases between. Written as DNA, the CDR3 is TGCGCCAGCAGCTTGGGAGGGGGACTACTCTACAATGAGCAGTTCTTC. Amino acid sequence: CASSLGGGLLYNEQFF.

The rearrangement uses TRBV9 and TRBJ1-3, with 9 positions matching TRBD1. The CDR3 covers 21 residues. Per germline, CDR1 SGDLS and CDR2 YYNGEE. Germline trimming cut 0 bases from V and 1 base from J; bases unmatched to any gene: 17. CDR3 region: CASSVGPDRGRVRASGNTIYF. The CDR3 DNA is TGTGCCAGCAGCGTAGGCCCGGACAGGGGTCGAGTCAGGGCATCTGGAAACACCATATATTTT. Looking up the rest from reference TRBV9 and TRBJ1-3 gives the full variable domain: DSGVTQTPKHLITATGQRVTLRCSPRSGDLSVYWYQQSLDQGLQFLIQYYNGEERAKGNILERFSAQQFPDLHSELNLSSLELGDSALYFCASSVGPDRGRVRASGNTIYFGEGSWLTVV.

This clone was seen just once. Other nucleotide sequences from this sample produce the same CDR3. The CDR3, as DNA: TGCGCCAGCAGCTTGGCGGGCGGGGGAACAGATACGCAGTATTTT. Encoded protein: CASSLAGGGTDTQYF. This chain uses TRBV5-1 with TRBJ2-3; 7 bases line up with TRBD2. The J segment lost 3 bases and the V segment lost 0 bases, leaving 4 bases of the junction unmatched. CDR1 and CDR2 (germline): SGHRS, YFSETQ. The CDR3 loop spans 15 amino acids.